Sequencing of this T cell receptor (beta chain) was carried out in a study of T cell responses to AZD1222 COVID-19 vaccine. The assay was immunoSEQ multiplex PCR, and TCRdb's table has in-frame clones only and misses some. The sample shows around 140,000 clones, 85% to 95% of them seen only once. The sequences come from peripheral blood, collected after recovery from COVID-19. This TCR derives from an adult who had recovered from COVID-19.

The CDR3 is CASSWTTGSNQPQHF. DNA of the CDR3: TGCGCCAGCAGCTGGACTACAGGAAGCAATCAGCCCCAGCATTTT. This chain joins TRBV5-1 and TRBJ1-5; maybe TRBD1 (5 bases). The ends were cut back, 3 bases at V and 1 base at J, with 11 bases in the middle. The CDR3 totals 15 residues. CDR1 and CDR2 (germline): SGHRS, YFSETQ.